This entry lists 10 T cell receptor beta chains sequenced from one sample in a study of T-cell memory formation after mild COVID-19. TCRdb redid the calling of the 5' RACE reads with MiXCR, one entry per CDR3 protein. The sample lists 200,000 to 250,000 distinct CDR3 sequences, approximately 10% occurring once. Material: PBMCs or a T cell subset sorted from them (not recorded which). Receptors originate from a man aged 18 to 29 who had mild COVID-19 (a few samples of this study predate the infection). Cell type and time point are not known.

This clonotype turned up a few times. The J gene is TRBJ2-3, the V gene TRBV10-3, with D possibly being TRBD2 (5 bases). Deletions cut 6 bases from V and 0 bases from J, with 10 bases between. The germline gives CDR1 ENHRY, CDR2 SYGVKD. The CDR3 spans 14 residues. The CDR3 bases are TGTGCCATCAGACCCAGGACTAGCACAGATACGCAGTATTTT. Amino acid sequence: CAIRPRTSTDTQYF.

This clonotype turned up a few times. V is TRBV2 and J is TRBJ2-2, with TRBD2 matching over 8 bases. The germline V gene encodes CDR1 SNHLY and CDR2 FYNNEI. Trimming cost V 5 bases and J 4 bases; bases outside gene matches: 9. The CDR3 covers 16 residues. CDR3 residues: CASSYISGELTGELFF. Written as DNA, the CDR3 is TGTGCCAGCAGTTACATTAGCGGGGAGCTCACCGGGGAGCTGTTTTTT.

CDR3 in DNA: TGCGCCAGCAGCCAAGGAGGGGAGATTGGTGAAAAACTGTTTTTT. This sequence encodes CASSQGGEIGEKLFF. The chain couples TRBV4-3 to TRBJ1-4, with D possibly matching TRBD1 (5 bases). The CDR3 extends over 15 amino acids. Trimming took 1 base from V and 7 from J, leaving 13 bases between them. Germline V lookup: CDR1 LGHNA, CDR2 YSLEER.

This chain uses TRBV2 with TRBJ1-6; D unclear. Trimming took off 7 bases at V and 10 bases at J, with 14 bases between the two ends. Germline CDR1 SNHLY, CDR2 FYNNEI. The CDR3 runs to 13 residues. The CDR3 DNA reads as TGTGCCAGCAATAAGGAGAAGGGATCACCCCTCCACTTT. It is translated as CASNKEKGSPLHF.

This clonotype was seen repeatedly, ten times or more. This sequence joins TRBV4-3 and TRBJ2-3; 9 bases fit TRBD1. This CDR3 has 16 residues. V dropped 1 base and J dropped 4; count of bases not matched to a gene: 6. Germline values: CDR1 LGHNA, CDR2 YSLEER. The CDR3 bases are TGCGCCAGCAGCCAAGGGGGACAGGGCCTCGCAGATACGCAGTATTTT. This translates into CASSQGGQGLADTQYF.

This clonotype has a handful of counts. V and J are TRBV20-1 and TRBJ1-2, with unresolved D. V lost 3 bases and J lost 8, with 13 bases in between. The CDR3 contains 12 residues. Looked up from germline, CDR1 is DFQATT and CDR2 is SNEGSKA (reference sequence). CDR3 bases: TGCAGTGCTAGTCCGGCGGTGGGCGGCTACACCTTC. This translates into CSASPAVGGYTF.

The V gene is TRBV28, the J gene TRBJ2-1; a possible D gene is TRBD1 (6 bases). The CDR3 runs to 14 residues. Trimming stripped 4 bases from V and 9 bases from J, with 16 bases between. Germline CDR1 and CDR2: MDHEN and SYDVKM. This CDR3 is CASSSPQNRAEQFF. The CDR3 DNA reads TGTGCCAGCAGTTCACCCCAGAACAGGGCTGAGCAGTTCTTC. The whole variable domain, remainder taken from reference TRBV28 and TRBJ2-1, is DVKVTQSSRYLVKRTGEKVFLECVQDMDHENMFWYRQDPGLGLRLIYFSYDVKMKEKGDIPEGYSVSREKKERFSLILESASTNQTSMYLCASSSPQNRAEQFFGPGTRLTVL.

The chain recombines TRBV21-1 with TRBJ2-3. TRBV21-1 is labeled a pseudogene. This CDR3 has 15 amino acids. The CDR3 loop reads CASTYPTSSTDTQYF. The CDR3 DNA sequence: TGTGCCAGCACCTACCCGACATCGAGCACAGATACGCAGTATTTT.

V and J are TRBV7-2 and TRBJ2-5; D uncertain. CDR1 and CDR2 (germline): SGHTA, FQGNSA. This CDR3 is 13 amino acids long. Trimming removed 0 bases from V and 4 bases from J, with 6 bases in between. The CDR3 region is CASSLAWIETQYF. The CDR3 DNA reads as TGTGCCAGCAGCTTAGCGTGGATAGAGACCCAGTACTTC.

This clonotype came up many times. The rearrangement uses TRBV12-3 or TRBV12-4 and TRBJ1-6; D call uncertain. V gave up 4 bases and J gave up 0 bases, with 4 bases separating them. The CDR3 totals 14 residues. The DNA for the CDR3 is TGTGCCAGCAGTTCAAGCTCCTATAATTCACCCCTCCACTTT. It specifies CASSSSSYNSPLHF.